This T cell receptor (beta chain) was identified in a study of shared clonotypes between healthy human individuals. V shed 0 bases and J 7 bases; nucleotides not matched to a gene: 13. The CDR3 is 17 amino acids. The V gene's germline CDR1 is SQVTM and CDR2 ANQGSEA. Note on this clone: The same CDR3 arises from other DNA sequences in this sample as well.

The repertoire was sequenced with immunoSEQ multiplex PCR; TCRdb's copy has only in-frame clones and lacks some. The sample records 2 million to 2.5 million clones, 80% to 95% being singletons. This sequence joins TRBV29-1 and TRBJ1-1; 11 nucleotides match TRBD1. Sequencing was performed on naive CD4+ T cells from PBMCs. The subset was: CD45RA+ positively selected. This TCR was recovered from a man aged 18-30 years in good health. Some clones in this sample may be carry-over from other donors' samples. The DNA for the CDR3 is TGCAGCGTTGAAGATCGCTTAGGGACAGGGGGGTTCGGTGAAGCTTTCTTT. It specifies CSVEDRLGTGGFGEAFF.